This T cell receptor beta chain stems from a study of blood T cells in healthy people across ages. Notes on the study in general: As age increased, TCR beta diversity per million T cells fell in a roughly linear fashion.

Through a sample-barcoded 5' primer and a J-beta primer mix, a second PCR was run for roughly 7 to 12 cycles. TCRdb re-called the 5' RACE reads through MiXCR, storing one row per CDR3 protein. The table lists some 900,000 distinct CDR3 sequences, around 48% of them singletons. Germline CDR1 and CDR2: MNHEY and SMNVEV (reference sequence). The ends lost 7 bases at V and 6 bases at J; junction bases unmatched: 13. The CDR3 has 15 residues. On this clonotype itself: What it binds is not known.

Sequencing used blood. The TCR sequence derives from a man aged 25-40 years in good health. The chain uses TRBV27 and TRBJ2-3, with 7 bases lining up with TRBD2. The CDR3 here is CASTPTGGVIDTQYF. CDR3 sequence (DNA): TGTGCCAGCACCCCAACGGGGGGAGTAATCGATACGCAGTATTTT.